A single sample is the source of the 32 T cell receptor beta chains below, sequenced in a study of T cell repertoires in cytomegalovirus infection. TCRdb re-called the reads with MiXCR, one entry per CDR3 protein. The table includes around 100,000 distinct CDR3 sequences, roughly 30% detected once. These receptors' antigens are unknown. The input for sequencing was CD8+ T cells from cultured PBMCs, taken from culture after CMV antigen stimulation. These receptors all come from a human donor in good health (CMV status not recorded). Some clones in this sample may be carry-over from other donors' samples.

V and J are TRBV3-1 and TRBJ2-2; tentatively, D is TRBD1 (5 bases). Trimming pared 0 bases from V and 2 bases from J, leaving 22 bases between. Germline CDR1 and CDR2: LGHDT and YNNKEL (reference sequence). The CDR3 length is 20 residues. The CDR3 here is CASSQDRIFMGQENTGELFF. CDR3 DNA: TGTGCCAGCAGCCAAGATAGAATCTTTATGGGGCAGGAAAACACCGGGGAGCTGTTTTTT.

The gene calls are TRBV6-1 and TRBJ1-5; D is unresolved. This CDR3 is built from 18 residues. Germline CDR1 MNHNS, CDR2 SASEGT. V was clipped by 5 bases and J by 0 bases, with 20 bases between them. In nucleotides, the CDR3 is TGTGCCAGCAGTTATTCAGTACCCTCGATCGATAGCAATCAGCCCCAGCATTTT. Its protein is CASSYSVPSIDSNQPQHF.

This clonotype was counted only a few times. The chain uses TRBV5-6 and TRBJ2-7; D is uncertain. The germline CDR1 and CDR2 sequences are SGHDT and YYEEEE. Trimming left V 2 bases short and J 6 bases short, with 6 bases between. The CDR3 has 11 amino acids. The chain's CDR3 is CASSFYAEQYF. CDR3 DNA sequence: TGTGCCAGCAGCTTCTACGCCGAGCAGTACTTC.

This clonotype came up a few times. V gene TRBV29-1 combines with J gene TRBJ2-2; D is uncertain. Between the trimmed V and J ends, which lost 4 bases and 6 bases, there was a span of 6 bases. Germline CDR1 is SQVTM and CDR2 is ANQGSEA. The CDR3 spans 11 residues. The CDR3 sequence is CSVGVAGELFF. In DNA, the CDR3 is TGCAGCGTTGGGGTGGCCGGGGAGCTGTTTTTT.

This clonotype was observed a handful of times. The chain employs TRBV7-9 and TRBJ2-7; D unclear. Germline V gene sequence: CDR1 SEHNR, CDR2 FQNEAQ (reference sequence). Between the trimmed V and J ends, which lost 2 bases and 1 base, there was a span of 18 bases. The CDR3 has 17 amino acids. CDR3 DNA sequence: TGTGCCAGCAGCTTACCCGCCAGGTTTGCAAGATCCTACGAGCAGTACTTC. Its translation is CASSLPARFARSYEQYF.

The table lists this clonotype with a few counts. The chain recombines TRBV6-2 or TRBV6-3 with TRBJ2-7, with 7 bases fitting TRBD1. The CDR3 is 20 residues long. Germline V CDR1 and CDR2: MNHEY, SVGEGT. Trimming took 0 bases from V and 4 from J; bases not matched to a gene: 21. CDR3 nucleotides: TGTGCCAGCAGTTACTCGCCAGCGATACCCGGGGACAGTGGGTCGTACGAGCAGTACTTC. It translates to CASSYSPAIPGDSGSYEQYF.

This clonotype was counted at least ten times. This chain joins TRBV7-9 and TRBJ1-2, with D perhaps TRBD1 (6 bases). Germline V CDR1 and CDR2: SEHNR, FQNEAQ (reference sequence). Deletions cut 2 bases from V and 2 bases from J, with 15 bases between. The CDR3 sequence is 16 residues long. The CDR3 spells CASSLYWGRGNYGYTF. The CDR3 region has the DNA TGTGCCAGCAGCTTATACTGGGGAAGGGGGAACTATGGCTACACCTTC.

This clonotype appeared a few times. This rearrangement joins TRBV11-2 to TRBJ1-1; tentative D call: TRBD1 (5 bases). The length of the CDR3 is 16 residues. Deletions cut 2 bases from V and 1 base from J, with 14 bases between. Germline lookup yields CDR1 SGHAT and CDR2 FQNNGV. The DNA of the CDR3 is TGTGCCAGCAGCTTATGGTCGGCAGGGAGGAACACTGAAGCTTTCTTT. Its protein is CASSLWSAGRNTEAFF.

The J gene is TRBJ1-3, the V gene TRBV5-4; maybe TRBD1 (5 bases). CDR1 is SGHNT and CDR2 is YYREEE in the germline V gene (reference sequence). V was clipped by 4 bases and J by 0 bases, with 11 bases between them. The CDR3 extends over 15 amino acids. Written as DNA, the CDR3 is TGTGCCAGCAGCCCCGGACATCTCTCTGGAAACACCATATATTTT. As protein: CASSPGHLSGNTIYF. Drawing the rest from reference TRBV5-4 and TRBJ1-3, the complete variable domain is ETGVTQSPTHLIKTRGQQVTLRCSSQSGHNTVSWYQQALGQGPQFIFQYYREEENGRGNFPPRFSGLQFPNYSSELNVNALELDDSALYLCASSPGHLSGNTIYFGEGSWLTVV.

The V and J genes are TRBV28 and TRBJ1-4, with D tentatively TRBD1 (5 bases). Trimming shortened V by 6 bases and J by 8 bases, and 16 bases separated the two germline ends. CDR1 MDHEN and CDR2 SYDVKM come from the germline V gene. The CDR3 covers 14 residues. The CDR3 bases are TGTGCCAGCAGCCAACGGGGGGAGGACGAAAAACTGTTTTTT. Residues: CASSQRGEDEKLFF.

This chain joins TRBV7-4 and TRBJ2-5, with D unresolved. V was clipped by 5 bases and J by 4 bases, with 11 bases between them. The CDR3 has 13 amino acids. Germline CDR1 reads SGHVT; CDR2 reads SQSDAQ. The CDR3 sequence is CASSHPTLETQYF. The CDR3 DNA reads TGTGCCAGCAGCCACCCAACCCTAGAGACCCAGTACTTC.

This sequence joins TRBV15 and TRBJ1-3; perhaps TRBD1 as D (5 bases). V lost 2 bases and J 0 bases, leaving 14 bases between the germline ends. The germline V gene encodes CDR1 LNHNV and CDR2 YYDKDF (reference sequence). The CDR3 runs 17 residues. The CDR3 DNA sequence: TGTGCCACCAGCAGAATTTCGACAGTTAGCTCTGGAAACACCATATATTTT. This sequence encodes CATSRISTVSSGNTIYF.

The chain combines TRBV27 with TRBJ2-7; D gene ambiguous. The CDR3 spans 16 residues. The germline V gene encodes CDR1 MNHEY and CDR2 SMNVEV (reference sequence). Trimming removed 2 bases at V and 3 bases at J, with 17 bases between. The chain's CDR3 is CASSLILVGGVYEQYF. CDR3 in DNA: TGTGCCAGCAGTTTAATCTTGGTGGGCGGCGTCTACGAGCAGTACTTC.

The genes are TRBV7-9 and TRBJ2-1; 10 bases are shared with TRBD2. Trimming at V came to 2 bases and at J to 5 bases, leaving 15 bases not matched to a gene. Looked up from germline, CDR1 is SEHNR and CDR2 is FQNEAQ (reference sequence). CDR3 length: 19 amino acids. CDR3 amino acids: CASSLTFALAGTSNNEQFF. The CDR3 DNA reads TGTGCCAGCAGCTTAACGTTTGCACTAGCGGGGACCTCTAACAATGAGCAGTTCTTC.

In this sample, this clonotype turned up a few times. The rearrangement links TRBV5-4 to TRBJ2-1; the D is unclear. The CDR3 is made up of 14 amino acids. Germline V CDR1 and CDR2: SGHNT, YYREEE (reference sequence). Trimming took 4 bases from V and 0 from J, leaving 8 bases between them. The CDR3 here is CASSRASSYNEQFF. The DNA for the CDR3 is TGTGCCAGCAGCCGGGCAAGCTCCTACAATGAGCAGTTCTTC.

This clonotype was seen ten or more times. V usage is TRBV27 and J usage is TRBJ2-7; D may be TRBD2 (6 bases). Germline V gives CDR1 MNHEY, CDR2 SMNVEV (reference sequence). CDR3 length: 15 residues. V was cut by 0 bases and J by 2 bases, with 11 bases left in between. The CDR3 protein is CASSLSPGAPYEQYF. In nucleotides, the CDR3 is TGTGCCAGCAGTTTATCTCCGGGAGCGCCCTACGAGCAGTACTTC.

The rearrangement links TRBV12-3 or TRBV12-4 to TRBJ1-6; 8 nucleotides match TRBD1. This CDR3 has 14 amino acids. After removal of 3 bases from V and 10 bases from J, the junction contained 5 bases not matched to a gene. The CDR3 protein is CASSFRDRRSPLHF. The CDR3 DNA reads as TGTGCCAGCAGTTTCCGGGACAGGAGATCACCCCTCCACTTT.

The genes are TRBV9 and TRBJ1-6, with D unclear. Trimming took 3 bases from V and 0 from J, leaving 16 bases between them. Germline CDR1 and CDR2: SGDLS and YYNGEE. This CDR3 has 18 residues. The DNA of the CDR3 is TGTGCCAGCAGCGCCCAGCCGGACTGGAGCTCCTATAATTCACCCCTCCACTTT. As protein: CASSAQPDWSSYNSPLHF.

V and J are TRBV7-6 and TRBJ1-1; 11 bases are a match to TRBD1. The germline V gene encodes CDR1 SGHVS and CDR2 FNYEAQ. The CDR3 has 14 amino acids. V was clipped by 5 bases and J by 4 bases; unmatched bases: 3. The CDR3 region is CASSGGTGGTEAFF. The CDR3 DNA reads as TGTGCCAGCAGCGGGGGGACAGGGGGCACTGAAGCTTTCTTT.

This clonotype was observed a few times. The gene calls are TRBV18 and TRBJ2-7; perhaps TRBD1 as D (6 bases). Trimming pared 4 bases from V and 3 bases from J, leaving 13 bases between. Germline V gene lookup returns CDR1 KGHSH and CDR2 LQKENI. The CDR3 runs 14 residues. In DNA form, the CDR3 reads TGTGCCAGCTCACACAGGGAAGGGGACTACGAGCAGTACTTC. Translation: CASSHREGDYEQYF.

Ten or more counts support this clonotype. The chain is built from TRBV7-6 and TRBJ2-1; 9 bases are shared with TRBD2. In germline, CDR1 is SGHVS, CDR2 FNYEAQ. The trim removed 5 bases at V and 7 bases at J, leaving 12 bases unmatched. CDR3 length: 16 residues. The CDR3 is CASSRGAGGAWNEQFF. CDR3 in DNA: TGTGCCAGCAGCCGCGGGGCGGGGGGGGCCTGGAATGAGCAGTTCTTC.

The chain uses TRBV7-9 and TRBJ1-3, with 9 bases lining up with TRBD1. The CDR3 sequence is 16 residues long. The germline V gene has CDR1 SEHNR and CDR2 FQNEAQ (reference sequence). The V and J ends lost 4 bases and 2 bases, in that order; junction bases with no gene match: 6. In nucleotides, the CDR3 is TGTGCCAGCAGCTCCAACAACAGGGGGCCTGGAAACACCATATATTTT. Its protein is CASSSNNRGPGNTIYF.

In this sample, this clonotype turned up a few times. The CDR3 protein is CASSPGQGGGYTF. CDR3 DNA sequence: TGTGCCAGCAGTCCGGGACAGGGGGGAGGCTACACCTTC. The chain joins TRBV12-3 or TRBV12-4 to TRBJ1-2, with 11 bases fitting TRBD1. V lost 5 bases and J lost 8; bases outside the gene matches: 4. CDR3 size: 13 residues.

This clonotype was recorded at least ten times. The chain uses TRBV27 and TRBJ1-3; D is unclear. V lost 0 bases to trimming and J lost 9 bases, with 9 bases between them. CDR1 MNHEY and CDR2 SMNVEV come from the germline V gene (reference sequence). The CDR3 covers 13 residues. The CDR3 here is CASSLSPRSTIYF. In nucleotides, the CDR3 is TGTGCCAGCAGTTTATCGCCGCGAAGCACCATATATTTT.

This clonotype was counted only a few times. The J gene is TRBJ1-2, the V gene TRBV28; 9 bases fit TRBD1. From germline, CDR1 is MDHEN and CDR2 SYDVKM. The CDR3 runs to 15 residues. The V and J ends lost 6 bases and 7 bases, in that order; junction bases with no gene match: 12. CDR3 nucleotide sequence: TGTGCCAGCAGGACCTACCGGGACAGGGATCCTGGCTACACCTTC. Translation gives CASRTYRDRDPGYTF.

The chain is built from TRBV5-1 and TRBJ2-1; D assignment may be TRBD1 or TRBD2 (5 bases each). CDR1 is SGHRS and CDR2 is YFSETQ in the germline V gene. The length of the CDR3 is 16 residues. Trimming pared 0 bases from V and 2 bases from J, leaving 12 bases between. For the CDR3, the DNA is TGCGCCAGCAGCTTGGCCGGGGCAGACCCCTACAATGAGCAGTTCTTC. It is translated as CASSLAGADPYNEQFF.

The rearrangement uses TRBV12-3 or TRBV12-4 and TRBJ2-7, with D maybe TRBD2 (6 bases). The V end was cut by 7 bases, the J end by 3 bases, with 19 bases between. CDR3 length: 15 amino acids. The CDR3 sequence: CASTSTRDLGYEQYF. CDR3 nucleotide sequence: TGTGCCAGCACTTCCACCAGGGACTTGGGCTACGAGCAGTACTTC.

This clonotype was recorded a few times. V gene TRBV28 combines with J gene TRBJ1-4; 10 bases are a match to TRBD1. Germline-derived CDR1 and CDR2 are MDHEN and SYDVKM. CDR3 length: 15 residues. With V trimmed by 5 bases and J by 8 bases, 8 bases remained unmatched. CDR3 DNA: TGTGCCAGCAGTGCCCGGACAGGGGGGCTGGAAAAACTGTTTTTT. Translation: CASSARTGGLEKLFF.

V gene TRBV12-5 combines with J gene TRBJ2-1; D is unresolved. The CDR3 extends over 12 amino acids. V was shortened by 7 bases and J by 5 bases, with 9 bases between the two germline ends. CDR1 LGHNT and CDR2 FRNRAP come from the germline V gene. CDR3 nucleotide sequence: TGTGCTAGTGAGGGTGTCAACAATGAGCAGTTCTTC. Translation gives CASEGVNNEQFF. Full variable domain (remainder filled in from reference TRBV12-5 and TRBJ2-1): DARVTQTPRHKVTEMGQEVTMRCQPILGHNTVFWYRQTMMQGLELLAYFRNRAPLDDSGMPKDRFSAEMPDATLATLKIQPSEPRDSAVYFCASEGVNNEQFFGPGTRLTVL.

CDR3 coding DNA: TGTGCCAGCCGGGCCCGGGAGACCCAGTACTTC. The encoded protein is CASRARETQYF. V and J are TRBV12-3 or TRBV12-4 and TRBJ2-5; no clear D gene. Trimming cost V 8 bases and J 5 bases, with 9 bases left between them. The CDR3 runs to 11 residues.

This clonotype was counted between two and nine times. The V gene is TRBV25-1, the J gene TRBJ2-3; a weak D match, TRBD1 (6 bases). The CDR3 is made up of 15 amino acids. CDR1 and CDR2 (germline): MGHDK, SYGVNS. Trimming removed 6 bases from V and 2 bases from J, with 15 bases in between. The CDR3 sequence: CASRGTDSNTDTQYF. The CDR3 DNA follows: TGTGCCAGCAGGGGAACGGACAGTAACACAGATACGCAGTATTTT.

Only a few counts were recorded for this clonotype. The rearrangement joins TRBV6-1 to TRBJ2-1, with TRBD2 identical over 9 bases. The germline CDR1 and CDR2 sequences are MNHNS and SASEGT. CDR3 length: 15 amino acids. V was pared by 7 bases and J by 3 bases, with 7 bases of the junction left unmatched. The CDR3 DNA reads TGTGCCAGCACCCGAGCGGGGGGATACTACAATGAGCAGTTCTTC. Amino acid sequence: CASTRAGGYYNEQFF.